Presented here are 23 T cell receptor beta chains from one specimen sequenced in a study of T cell responses to AZD1222 COVID-19 vaccine. Assay used: immunoSEQ multiplex PCR; TCRdb lists only in-frame clones, some missing. Of around 120,000 clones listed, 70% to 90% are singletons. Material: peripheral blood, obtained 28 days after the second AZD1222 dose. The receptors here all came from an adult who received the AZD1222 COVID-19 vaccine.

V is TRBV28 and J is TRBJ2-7; possible D gene TRBD1, 6 bases. The germline V gene has CDR1 MDHEN and CDR2 SYDVKM. Trimming shortened V by 2 bases and J by 6 bases, and 11 bases separated the two germline ends. The CDR3 extends over 13 amino acids. The CDR3 DNA reads as TGTGCCAGCAGTTTAGCGCGCAGGGGCGAGCAGTACTTC. Protein: CASSLARRGEQYF.

This chain connects TRBV28 to TRBJ1-6, with TRBD1 as a possible D gene (5 bases). In germline, CDR1 is MDHEN, CDR2 SYDVKM. Trimming shortened V by 7 bases and J by 7 bases, and 32 bases separated the two germline ends. This CDR3 has 20 residues. The CDR3 is CASNFLDVGRFEWGNSPLHF. CDR3 nucleotide sequence: TGTGCCAGCAACTTTTTGGATGTGGGGAGGTTCGAGTGGGGGAATTCACCCCTCCACTTT. The variable domain in full, with the rest retrieved from reference TRBV28 and TRBJ1-6, is DVKVTQSSRYLVKRTGEKVFLECVQDMDHENMFWYRQDPGLGLRLIYFSYDVKMKEKGDIPEGYSVSREKKERFSLILESASTNQTSMYLCASNFLDVGRFEWGNSPLHFGNGTRLTVT.

The rearrangement links TRBV29-1 to TRBJ1-1; D perhaps matches TRBD1 (6 bases). CDR1 and CDR2 (germline): SQVTM, ANQGSEA. Trimming removed 5 bases from V and 5 bases from J, with 21 bases in between. The CDR3 loop spans 15 amino acids. CDR3 coding DNA: TGCAGCGTTCTAAAGAGGTACAGGGATAATACTGAAGCTTTCTTT. It encodes CSVLKRYRDNTEAFF.

CDR3 sequence: CASSKGTGLPVAKNIQYF. The CDR3 DNA sequence: TGTGCCAGCAGCAAAGGGACAGGCCTCCCCGTAGCCAAAAACATTCAGTACTTC. The chain employs TRBV21-1 and TRBJ2-4; TRBD1 reflects the table's D call only, with no check against the DNA. TRBV21-1 is described as a pseudogene. The CDR3 consists of 18 residues.

CDR3 DNA sequence: TGCGCCAGCACCGATAGCGGACGCCCCTACAATGAGCAGTTCTTC. Residues: CASTDSGRPYNEQFF. The rearrangement links TRBV10-2 to TRBJ2-1, with D perhaps TRBD2 (6 bases). This CDR3 region has 15 residues. Deletions cut 7 bases from V and 2 bases from J, with 15 bases between. In germline, CDR1 is WSHSY, CDR2 SAAADI.

The gene calls are TRBV7-8 and TRBJ2-2, with D perhaps assigned TRBD1 or TRBD2 (5 bases each). The length of the CDR3 is 15 residues. CDR1 and CDR2 (germline): SGHVS, FQNEAQ. The V and J ends lost 2 bases and 4 bases respectively, with 11 bases between them. The CDR3 reads CASSLIGAATGELFF. The CDR3 DNA reads as TGTGCCAGCAGCTTAATCGGGGCGGCCACCGGGGAGCTGTTTTTT.

This rearrangement joins TRBV27 to TRBJ1-2; no definite D call. This CDR3 is 14 amino acids long. V lost 2 bases, J lost 4 bases, and 11 bases lay in between. The germline CDR1 and CDR2 sequences are MNHEY and SMNVEV (reference sequence). CDR3 DNA sequence: TGTGCCAGCAGTTTAGACCGTGCCCTCTATGGCTACACCTTC. Protein: CASSLDRALYGYTF.

CDR3 region: CASSESPMGLGQYF. DNA of the CDR3: TGCGCCAGCAGTGAGTCTCCTATGGGTTTGGGGCAGTACTTC. V gene TRBV10-1 combines with J gene TRBJ2-7; D not resolved. V was trimmed by 0 bases and J by 9 bases, leaving 15 bases between them. This CDR3 spans 14 amino acids. CDR1 is WNHNN and CDR2 is SYGVQD in the germline V gene (reference sequence).

The V and J genes are TRBV4-3 and TRBJ1-2, with 11 bases lining up with TRBD1. Losses at the gene ends were 0 bases for V and 2 bases for J; bases not matched to a gene: 8. CDR3 size: 18 residues. The V gene's germline CDR1 is LGHNA and CDR2 YSLEER. For the CDR3, the DNA is TGCGCCAGCAGCCAAGATATCCGGAGGACAGGGGGCAACTATGGCTACACCTTC. This encodes CASSQDIRRTGGNYGYTF.

The chain has TRBV24-1 and TRBJ2-2; tentative D call: TRBD1 (6 bases). The V gene's germline CDR1 is KGHDR and CDR2 SFDVKD. Trimming shortened V by 3 bases and J by 3 bases, and 10 bases separated the two germline ends. The CDR3 spans 15 residues. CDR3 coding DNA: TGTGCCACCAGTGATCCGCGGACAGACACCGGGGAGCTGTTTTTT. As protein: CATSDPRTDTGELFF.

The chain employs TRBV5-1 and TRBJ2-5, with TRBD1 matching over 9 bases. The V gene's germline CDR1 is SGHRS and CDR2 YFSETQ. This CDR3 has 14 residues. V gave up 2 bases and J gave up 5 bases; unmatched junction bases: 4. This CDR3 is CASSLQGARETQYF. The CDR3, as DNA: TGCGCCAGCAGCTTACAGGGGGCGCGGGAGACCCAGTACTTC.

V is TRBV14 and J is TRBJ1-3; weak D call: TRBD1 (5 bases). V was cut by 4 bases and J by 1 base, with 14 bases left in between. This CDR3 has 16 amino acids. Germline values: CDR1 SGHDN, CDR2 FVKESK. The CDR3 DNA reads as TGTGCCAGCAGCCTGGTCCAGGGAAGGTCTGGAAACACCATATATTTT. Residues: CASSLVQGRSGNTIYF.

This rearrangement joins TRBV7-8 to TRBJ2-7; weak D call: TRBD2 (6 bases). CDR1 and CDR2 (germline): SGHVS, FQNEAQ. Trimming stripped 5 bases from V and 0 bases from J, with 23 bases between. This CDR3 spans 18 amino acids. The CDR3 loop reads CASSRDSNRERSSYEQYF. Written as DNA, the CDR3 is TGTGCCAGCAGCCGAGATTCCAATCGGGAGCGGAGCTCCTACGAGCAGTACTTC.

A single count supports this clone. This sequence joins TRBV27 and TRBJ1-3; possibly TRBD1 for D (6 bases). This CDR3 region has 14 residues. The germline CDR1 and CDR2 sequences are MNHEY and SMNVEV (reference sequence). Trimming shortened V by 8 bases and J by 0 bases, and 11 bases separated the two germline ends. CDR3 region: CASGQSHSGNTIYF. For the CDR3, the DNA is TGTGCCAGCGGACAGTCCCACTCTGGAAACACCATATATTTT.

The CDR3 protein is CASSLSGMSYNEQFF. CDR3 DNA sequence: TGTGCCAGCAGTTTATCAGGGATGTCCTACAATGAGCAGTTCTTC. V usage is TRBV27 and J usage is TRBJ2-1, with D uncertain. Germline-derived CDR1 and CDR2 are MNHEY and SMNVEV (reference sequence). The V gene lost 0 bases and the J gene lost 1 base, with 7 bases spanning the gap. The CDR3 loop spans 15 amino acids.

The CDR3 protein is CASSLMMNTEAFF. The CDR3 DNA reads TGTGCCAGCAGCTTAATGATGAACACTGAAGCTTTCTTT. This rearrangement joins TRBV7-8 to TRBJ1-1; no firm D call. The CDR3 has 13 amino acids. Germline CDR1 is SGHVS and CDR2 is FQNEAQ. Trimming removed 2 bases from V and 0 bases from J, with 4 bases in between. The variable domain in full, with the rest retrieved from reference TRBV7-8 and TRBJ1-1, is GAGVSQSPRYKVAKRGQDVALRCDPISGHVSLFWYQQALGQGPEFLTYFQNEAQLDKSGLPSDRFFAERPEGSVSTLKIQRTQQEDSAVYLCASSLMMNTEAFFGQGTRLTVV.

The chain employs TRBV28 and TRBJ2-7; tentative D call: TRBD2 (6 bases). Germline V CDR1 and CDR2: MDHEN, SYDVKM. This CDR3 is 16 amino acids long. V dropped 3 bases and J dropped 6 bases, with 21 bases sitting between them. The DNA for the CDR3 is TGTGCCAGCAGTTTCCCGCAAGGACTATCGGTGGGCGAGCAGTACTTC. Encoded protein: CASSFPQGLSVGEQYF. The whole variable domain, filled in from reference TRBV28 and TRBJ2-7, reads DVKVTQSSRYLVKRTGEKVFLECVQDMDHENMFWYRQDPGLGLRLIYFSYDVKMKEKGDIPEGYSVSREKKERFSLILESASTNQTSMYLCASSFPQGLSVGEQYFGPGTRLTVT.

The J gene is TRBJ1-3, the V gene TRBV5-4; D gene uncertain. Trimming took 2 bases from V and 2 from J, leaving 8 bases between them. CDR3 size: 14 residues. Germline V lookup: CDR1 SGHNT, CDR2 YYREEE (reference sequence). The CDR3 spells CASSFEGAGNTIYF. CDR3 nucleotides: TGTGCCAGCAGCTTCGAGGGAGCTGGAAACACCATATATTTT.

The genes are TRBV7-9 and TRBJ2-3, with D unclear. There are 14 residues in the CDR3. Trimming took off 1 base at V and 2 bases at J, with 7 bases between the two ends. Germline V lookup: CDR1 SEHNR, CDR2 FQNEAQ (reference sequence). In nucleotides, the CDR3 is TGTGCCAGCAGCTTAGACTGGGCCACAGATACGCAGTATTTT. This sequence encodes CASSLDWATDTQYF. Full variable domain (outside the CDR3, taken from reference TRBV7-9 and TRBJ2-3): DTGVSQNPRHKITKRGQNVTFRCDPISEHNRLYWYRQTLGQGPEFLTYFQNEAQLEKSRLLSDRFSAERPKGSFSTLEIQRTEQGDSAMYLCASSLDWATDTQYFGPGTRLTVL.

The V and J genes are TRBV19 and TRBJ2-6, with D possibly matching TRBD2 (5 bases). Trimming removed 1 base at V and 0 bases at J, with 10 bases between. The CDR3 spans 17 residues. CDR1 is LNHDA and CDR2 is SQIVND in the germline V gene (reference sequence). The CDR3 here is CASSIVPGNSGANVLTF. The CDR3, as DNA: TGTGCCAGTAGTATAGTCCCCGGGAACTCTGGGGCCAACGTCCTGACTTTC. Full variable domain (outside the CDR3, taken from reference TRBV19 and TRBJ2-6): DGGITQSPKYLFRKEGQNVTLSCEQNLNHDAMYWYRQDPGQGLRLIYYSQIVNDFQKGDIAEGYSVSREKKESFPLTVTSAQKNPTAFYLCASSIVPGNSGANVLTFGAGSRLTVL.

The genes are TRBV19 and TRBJ2-5; 8 nucleotides align to TRBD1. This CDR3 is built from 16 residues. V trimming: 1 base; J trimming: 0 bases; junction bases outside the gene matches: 4. Germline CDR1 reads LNHDA; CDR2 reads SQIVND (reference sequence). CDR3 amino acids: CASSIGTGYDQETQYF. The CDR3 bases are TGTGCCAGTAGTATAGGGACAGGGTATGACCAAGAGACCCAGTACTTC.

This chain connects TRBV19 to TRBJ2-4, with D possibly TRBD2 on 5 matching bases. Germline loops: CDR1 LNHDA, CDR2 SQIVND (reference sequence). V was cut by 5 bases and J by 5 bases, with 16 bases left in between. The length of the CDR3 is 15 residues. DNA of the CDR3: TGTGCCAGTAGTTCCCCCCGGGGTGGGCAAAACATTCAGTACTTC. Encoded protein: CASSSPRGGQNIQYF.

V and J are TRBV30 and TRBJ1-1, with D tentatively TRBD1 (6 bases). The CDR3 runs 12 residues. V was cut by 5 bases and J by 0 bases, with 7 bases left in between. The germline CDR1 and CDR2 sequences are GTSNPN and SVGIG (reference sequence). CDR3 in amino acids: CAWGQMNTEAFF. CDR3 nucleotides: TGTGCCTGGGGACAGATGAACACTGAAGCTTTCTTT.